Listed below are T cell receptor beta chains from one sample, sequenced in a study of early T cells in non-severe SARS-CoV-2 infection. TCRdb ran MiXCR on the 5' RACE reads and lists one entry per CDR3 protein. The table has roughly 46,000 distinct CDR3 sequences, roughly 5.4% seen once. Specimen: whole blood, collected at baseline. These receptors all come from an adult who was a healthcare worker with PCR-confirmed SARS-CoV-2 infection or an uninfected control (not recorded which). CDR3s leave out the opening cysteine and the closing phenylalanine or tryptophan. Only part of the rows carry a size: once, few, many, or a class if the clone is expanded.

>TRBJ2-1|few|TRBV18
ASSPGTAYNEQF
>TRBJ1-4|many|TRBV4-2
ASSQLTDPGVEKLF
>TRBJ2-3|few|TRBV3-1
ASSLRLTTDTQY
>TRBJ1-1|NA|TRBV10-2
ASSVGNRGNTEAF
>TRBJ2-7|many|TRBV10-3
ATSRGIDEQY
>TRBJ2-3|many|TRBV20-1
SARSPFGLFTDTQY
>TRBJ2-1|many|TRBV4-2
ASSQEASSYNEQF
>TRBJ2-1|few|TRBV28
ASSGGRARDEQF
>TRBJ2-2|many|TRBV12-3/TRBV12-4
ASRDPGQGYTGELF
>TRBJ2-7|few|TRBV7-9
ASSLRGGEQY
>TRBJ2-7|few|TRBV24-1
ATSESPETLTYEQY
>TRBJ1-3|many|TRBV11-2
ASSSEVSGGYTIY
>TRBJ1-1|NA|TRBV10-1
ASSESPPHSTEAF
>TRBJ2-1|many|TRBV29-1
SLGQGYNEQF
>TRBJ1-4|many|TRBV5-8
ASSLARGAYEKLF
>TRBJ2-5|many|TRBV10-3
AISPASGTQETQY
>TRBJ2-5|NA|TRBV20-1
SARGRGTASVGTQY
>TRBJ1-6|few|TRBV21-1
AALFALNSPLH
>TRBJ2-6|many|TRBV4-1
ASSQRPETASGANVLT
>TRBJ2-7|many|TRBV6-1
ASTLLVGYEQY
>TRBJ2-7|NA|TRBV7-8
ASSLGTLRTRGSYEQY
>TRBJ2-2|NA|TRBV27
ASSRQGGPLF